These 5 T cell receptor beta chains originate from one sample sequenced in a study of blood T cells in healthy people across ages. Using a J-beta primer mix together with a sample-barcoded 5' primer, a second PCR was run for about 6 to 11 cycles. TCRdb analysed the 5' RACE reads with MiXCR anew, one entry per CDR3 protein. The sample has 1.5 million or so distinct CDR3 sequences; roughly 40% are singletons. Sequencing was performed on blood. These receptors originate from a woman in her late teens or twenties in good health.

The gene calls are TRBV21-1 and TRBJ2-5; the DNA was not used to check the table's D call, TRBD1. TRBV21-1 has pseudogene status. The CDR3 extends over 14 amino acids. CDR3 nucleotides: TGTGCCAGCAAACTTCGGGGGATTCAAGAGACCCAGTACTTC. Translating it yields CASKLRGIQETQYF.

This rearrangement joins TRBV7-2 to TRBJ2-7, with D perhaps being TRBD1 or TRBD2 (5 bases each). V lost 1 base to trimming and J lost 10 bases, with 17 bases between them. The CDR3 is 14 amino acids. CDR1 is SGHTA, CDR2 FQGNSA, per germline. In DNA form, the CDR3 reads TGTGCCAGCAGCTTAGTGGGGACCGTTGTAACCCAGTACTTC. Its protein product is CASSLVGTVVTQYF.

This clonotype was detected a few times. V usage is TRBV12-3 or TRBV12-4 and J usage is TRBJ2-1, with 8 nucleotides matching TRBD2. J gave up 4 bases and V 8 bases, and 4 bases lay outside the gene matches. The CDR3 extends over 13 amino acids. The DNA of the CDR3 is TGTGCCAGCCTTAAGCGGGGGTACAATGAGCAGTTCTTC. It encodes CASLKRGYNEQFF.

This clonotype was observed a few times. The rearrangement joins TRBV27 to TRBJ1-5, with a possible D match to TRBD1 (6 bases). The CDR3 is 16 residues long. Germline V gene lookup returns CDR1 MNHEY and CDR2 SMNVEV (reference sequence). V dropped 2 bases and J dropped 0 bases, with 11 bases sitting between them. The CDR3, as DNA: TGTGCCAGCAGTTTAAGGGGGGCCGGTAGCAATCAGCCCCAGCATTTT. The encoded protein is CASSLRGAGSNQPQHF.

V and J are TRBV5-1 and TRBJ1-3, with TRBD1 matching 7 bases. This CDR3 has 15 residues. Germline values: CDR1 SGHRS, CDR2 YFSETQ. Unmatched junction bases numbered 4, after V lost 4 bases and J lost 0 bases. The CDR3 is CASSTGTASGNTIYF. CDR3 DNA sequence: TGCGCCAGCAGCACCGGGACAGCCTCTGGAAACACCATATATTTT.